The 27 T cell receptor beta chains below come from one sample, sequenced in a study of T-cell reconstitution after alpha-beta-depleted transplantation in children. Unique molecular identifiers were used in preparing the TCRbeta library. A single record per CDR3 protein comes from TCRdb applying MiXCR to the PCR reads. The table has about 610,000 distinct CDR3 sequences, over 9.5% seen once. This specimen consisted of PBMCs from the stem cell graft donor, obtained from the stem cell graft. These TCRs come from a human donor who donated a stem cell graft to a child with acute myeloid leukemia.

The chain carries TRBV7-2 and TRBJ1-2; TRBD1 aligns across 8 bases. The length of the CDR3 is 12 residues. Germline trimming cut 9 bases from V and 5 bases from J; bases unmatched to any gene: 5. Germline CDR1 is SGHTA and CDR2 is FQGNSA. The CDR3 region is CASADRGYGYTF. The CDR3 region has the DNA TGTGCCAGTGCTGACAGGGGTTATGGCTACACCTTC. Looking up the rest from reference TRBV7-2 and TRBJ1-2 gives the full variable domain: GAGVSQSPSNKVTEKGKDVELRCDPISGHTALYWYRQSLGQGLEFLIYFQGNSAPDKSGLPSDRFSAERTGGSVSTLTIQRTQQEDSAVYLCASADRGYGYTFGSGTRLTVV.

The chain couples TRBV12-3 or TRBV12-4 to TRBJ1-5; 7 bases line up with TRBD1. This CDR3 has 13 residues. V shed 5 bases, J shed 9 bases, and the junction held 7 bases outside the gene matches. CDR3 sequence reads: CASSLNQGGPQHF. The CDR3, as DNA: TGTGCCAGCAGTCTAAACCAGGGGGGGCCCCAGCATTTT.

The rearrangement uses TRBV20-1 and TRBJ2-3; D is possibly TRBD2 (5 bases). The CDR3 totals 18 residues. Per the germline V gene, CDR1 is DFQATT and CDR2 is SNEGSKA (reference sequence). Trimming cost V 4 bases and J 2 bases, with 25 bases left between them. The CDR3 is CSAIFGARLAVPTDTQYF. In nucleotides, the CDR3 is TGCAGTGCTATTTTCGGAGCTCGGCTAGCCGTCCCCACAGATACGCAGTATTTT.

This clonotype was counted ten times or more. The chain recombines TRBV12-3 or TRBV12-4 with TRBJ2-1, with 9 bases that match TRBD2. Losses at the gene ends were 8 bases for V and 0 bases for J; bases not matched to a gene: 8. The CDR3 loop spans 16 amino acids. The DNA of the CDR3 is TGTGCCAGCGGAGGTAGCGGGAGCACCTCCTACAATGAGCAGTTCTTC. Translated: CASGGSGSTSYNEQFF.

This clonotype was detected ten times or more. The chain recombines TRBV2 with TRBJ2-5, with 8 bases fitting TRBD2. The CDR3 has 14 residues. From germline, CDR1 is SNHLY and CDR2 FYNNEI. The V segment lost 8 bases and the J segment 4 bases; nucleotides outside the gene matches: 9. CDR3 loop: CASVPLLAGETQYF. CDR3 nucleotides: TGTGCCAGCGTGCCCCTGCTAGCGGGAGAGACCCAGTACTTC.

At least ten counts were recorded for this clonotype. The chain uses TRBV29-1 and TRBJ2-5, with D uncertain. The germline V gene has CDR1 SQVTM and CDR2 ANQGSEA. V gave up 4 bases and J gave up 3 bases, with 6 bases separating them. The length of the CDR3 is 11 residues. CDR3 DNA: TGCAGCGTTGCGGGCGAAGAGACCCAGTACTTC. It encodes CSVAGEETQYF.

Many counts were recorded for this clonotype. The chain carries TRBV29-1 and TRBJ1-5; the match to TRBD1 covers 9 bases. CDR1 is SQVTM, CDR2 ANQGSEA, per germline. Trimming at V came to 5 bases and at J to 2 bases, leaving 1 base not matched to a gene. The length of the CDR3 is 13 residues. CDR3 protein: CSVRTGGNQPQHF. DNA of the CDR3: TGCAGCGTTCGGACAGGGGGCAATCAGCCCCAGCATTTT.

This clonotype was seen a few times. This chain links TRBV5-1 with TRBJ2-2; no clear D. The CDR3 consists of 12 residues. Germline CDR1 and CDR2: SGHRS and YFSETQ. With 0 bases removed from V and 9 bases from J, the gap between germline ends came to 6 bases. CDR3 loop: CASSLEARELFF. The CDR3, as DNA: TGCGCCAGCAGCTTGGAGGCAAGGGAGCTGTTTTTT.

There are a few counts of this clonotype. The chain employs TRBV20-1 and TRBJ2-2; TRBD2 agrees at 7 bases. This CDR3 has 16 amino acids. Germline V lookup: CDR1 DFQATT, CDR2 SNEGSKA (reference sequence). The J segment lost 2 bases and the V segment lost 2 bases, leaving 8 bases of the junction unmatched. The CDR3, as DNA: TGCAGTGCTAGACTAGGCGGGAGTGTCAACACCGGGGAGCTGTTTTTT. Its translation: CSARLGGSVNTGELFF.

The CDR3 coding sequence is TGTGCCACCAGCAGAGATCGGGCGGGAGGTCGCCGGGAGACCCAGTACTTC. It codes for CATSRDRAGGRRETQYF. J is TRBJ2-5 and V is TRBV15, with TRBD2 matching over 8 bases. CDR3 size: 17 residues. V was pared by 0 bases and J by 5 bases, with 11 bases of the junction left unmatched. Germline CDR1 reads LNHNV; CDR2 reads YYDKDF (reference sequence). Using reference TRBV15 and TRBJ2-5 for the parts outside the CDR3, the full variable domain is DAMVIQNPRYQVTQFGKPVTLSCSQTLNHNVMYWYQQKSSQAPKLLFHYYDKDFNNEADTPDNFQSRRPNTSFCFLDIRSPGLGDTAMYLCATSRDRAGGRRETQYFGPGTRLLVL.

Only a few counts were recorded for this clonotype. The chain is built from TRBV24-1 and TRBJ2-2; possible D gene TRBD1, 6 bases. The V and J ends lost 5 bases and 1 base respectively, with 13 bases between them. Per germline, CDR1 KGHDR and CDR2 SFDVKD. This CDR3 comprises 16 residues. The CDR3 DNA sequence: TGTGCCACCAGTGCGCAGGGGAGAATGAACACCGGGGAGCTGTTTTTT. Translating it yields CATSAQGRMNTGELFF.

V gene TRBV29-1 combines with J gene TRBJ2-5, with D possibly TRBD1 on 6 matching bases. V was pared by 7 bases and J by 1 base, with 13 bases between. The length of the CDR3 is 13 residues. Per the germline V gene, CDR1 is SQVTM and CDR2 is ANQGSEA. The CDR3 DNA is TGCAGCGCACACAAAGGGGGCCAAGAGACCCAGTACTTC. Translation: CSAHKGGQETQYF.

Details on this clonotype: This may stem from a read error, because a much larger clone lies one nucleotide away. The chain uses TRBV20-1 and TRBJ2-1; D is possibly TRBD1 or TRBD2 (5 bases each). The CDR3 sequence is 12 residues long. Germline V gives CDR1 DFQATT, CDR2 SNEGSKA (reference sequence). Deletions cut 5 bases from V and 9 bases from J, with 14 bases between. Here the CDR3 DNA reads TGCAGTGCTTCTCCGGGACGCCTTGAGCAGTTCTTC. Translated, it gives CSASPGRLEQFF.

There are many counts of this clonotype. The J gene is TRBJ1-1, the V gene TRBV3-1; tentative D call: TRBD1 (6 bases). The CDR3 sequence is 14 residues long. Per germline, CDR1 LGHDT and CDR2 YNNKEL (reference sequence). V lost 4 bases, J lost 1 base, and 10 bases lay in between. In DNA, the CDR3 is TGTGCCAGCAGCCCGTGGGGACAGAACACTGAAGCTTTCTTT. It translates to CASSPWGQNTEAFF.

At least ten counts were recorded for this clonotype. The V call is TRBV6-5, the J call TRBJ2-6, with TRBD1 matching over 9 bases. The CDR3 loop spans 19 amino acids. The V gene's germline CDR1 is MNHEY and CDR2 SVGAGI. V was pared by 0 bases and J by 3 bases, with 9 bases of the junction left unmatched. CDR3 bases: TGTGCCAGCAGTTACTCGAGGGGACAGGGAGTAGTTGGGGCCAACGTCCTGACTTTC. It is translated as CASSYSRGQGVVGANVLTF.

The CDR3 DNA reads as TGCGCCAGCAGCCAAGCCCTCGGACTAGCGGAATACGAGCAGTACTTC. This gives the protein CASSQALGLAEYEQYF. The chain joins TRBV4-3 to TRBJ2-7; TRBD2 matches at 10 bases. CDR1 and CDR2 from the germline V gene are LGHNA and YSLEER. V trimming: 1 base; J trimming: 4 bases; junction bases outside the gene matches: 7. The CDR3 runs 16 residues.

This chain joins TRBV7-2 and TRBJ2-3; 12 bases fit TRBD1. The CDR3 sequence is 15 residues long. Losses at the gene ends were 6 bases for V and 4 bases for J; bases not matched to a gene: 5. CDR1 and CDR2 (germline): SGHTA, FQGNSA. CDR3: CASRRGTGGADTQYF. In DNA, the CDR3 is TGTGCCAGCAGAAGGGGGACAGGGGGCGCAGATACGCAGTATTTT.

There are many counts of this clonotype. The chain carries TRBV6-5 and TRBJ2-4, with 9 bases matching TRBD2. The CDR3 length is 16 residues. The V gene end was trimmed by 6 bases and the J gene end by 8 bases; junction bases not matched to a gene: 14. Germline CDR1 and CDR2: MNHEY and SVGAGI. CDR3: CASRPAGGPQGDIQYF. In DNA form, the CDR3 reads TGTGCCAGCAGGCCGGCGGGAGGGCCTCAAGGTGACATTCAGTACTTC.

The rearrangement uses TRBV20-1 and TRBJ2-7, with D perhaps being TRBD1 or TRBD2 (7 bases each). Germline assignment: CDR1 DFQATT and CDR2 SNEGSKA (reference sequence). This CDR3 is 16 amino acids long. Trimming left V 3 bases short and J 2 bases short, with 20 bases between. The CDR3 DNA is TGCAGTGCTAGTAGACAGGGACGAGGGAGGGCCTACGAGCAGTACTTC. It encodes CSASRQGRGRAYEQYF.

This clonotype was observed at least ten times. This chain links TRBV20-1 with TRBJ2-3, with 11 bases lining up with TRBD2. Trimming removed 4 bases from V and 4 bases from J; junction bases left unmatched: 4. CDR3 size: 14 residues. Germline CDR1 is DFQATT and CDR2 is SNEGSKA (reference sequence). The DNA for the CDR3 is TGCAGTGCTAAGCTAGCGGGAGGTGCAGATACGCAGTATTTT. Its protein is CSAKLAGGADTQYF.

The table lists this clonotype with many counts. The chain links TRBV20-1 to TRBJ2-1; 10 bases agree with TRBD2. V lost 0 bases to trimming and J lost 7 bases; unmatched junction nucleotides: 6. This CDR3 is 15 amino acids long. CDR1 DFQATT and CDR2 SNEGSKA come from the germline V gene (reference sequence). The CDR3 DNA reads TGCAGTGCTAGAGATTTTAGCGGGAGGATGAATGAGCAGTTCTTC. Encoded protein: CSARDFSGRMNEQFF.

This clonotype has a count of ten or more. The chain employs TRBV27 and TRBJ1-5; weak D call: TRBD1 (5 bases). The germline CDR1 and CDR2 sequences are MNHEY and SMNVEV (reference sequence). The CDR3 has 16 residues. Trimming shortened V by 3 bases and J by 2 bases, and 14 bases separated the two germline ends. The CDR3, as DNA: TGTGCCAGCAGTTTTGGGAGGGGCTCGGGCAATCAGCCCCAGCATTTT. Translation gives CASSFGRGSGNQPQHF.

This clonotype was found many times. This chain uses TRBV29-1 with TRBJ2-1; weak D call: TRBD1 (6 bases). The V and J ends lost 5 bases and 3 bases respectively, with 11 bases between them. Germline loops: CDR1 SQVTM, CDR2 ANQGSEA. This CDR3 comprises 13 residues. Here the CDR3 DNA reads TGCAGCGTTTTTACAGGGAACTACAATGAGCAGTTCTTC. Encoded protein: CSVFTGNYNEQFF.

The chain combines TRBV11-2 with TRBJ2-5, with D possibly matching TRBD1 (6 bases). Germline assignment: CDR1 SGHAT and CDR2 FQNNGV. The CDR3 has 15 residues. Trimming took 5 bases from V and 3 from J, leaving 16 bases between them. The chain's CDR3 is CASSHPDSLEETQYF. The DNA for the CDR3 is TGTGCCAGCAGCCACCCGGACAGTCTGGAAGAGACCCAGTACTTC. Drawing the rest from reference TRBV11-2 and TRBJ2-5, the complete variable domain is EAGVAQSPRYKIIEKRQSVAFWCNPISGHATLYWYQQILGQGPKLLIQFQNNGVVDDSQLPKDRFSAERLKGVDSTLKIQPAKLEDSAVYLCASSHPDSLEETQYFGPGTRLLVL.

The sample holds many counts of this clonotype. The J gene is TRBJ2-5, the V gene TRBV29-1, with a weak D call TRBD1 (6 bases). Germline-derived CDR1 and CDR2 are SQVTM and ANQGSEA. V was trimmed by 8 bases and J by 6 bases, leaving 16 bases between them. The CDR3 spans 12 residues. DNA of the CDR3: TGCAGCCCTGTAAGGCAGGGGAAGACCCAGTACTTC. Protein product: CSPVRQGKTQYF. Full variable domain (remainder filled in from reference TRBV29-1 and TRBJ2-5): SAVISQKPSRDICQRGTSLTIQCQVDSQVTMMFWYRQQPGQSLTLIATANQGSEATYESGFVIDKFPISRPNLTFSTLTVSNMSPEDSSIYLCSPVRQGKTQYFGPGTRLLVL.

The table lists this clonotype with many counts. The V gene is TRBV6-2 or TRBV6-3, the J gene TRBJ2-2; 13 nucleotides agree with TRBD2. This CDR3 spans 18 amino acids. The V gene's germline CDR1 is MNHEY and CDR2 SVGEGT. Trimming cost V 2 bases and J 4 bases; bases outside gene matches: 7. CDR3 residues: CASSYPKTSGRATGELFF. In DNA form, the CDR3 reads TGTGCCAGCAGTTACCCTAAAACTAGCGGGAGGGCCACCGGGGAGCTGTTTTTT.

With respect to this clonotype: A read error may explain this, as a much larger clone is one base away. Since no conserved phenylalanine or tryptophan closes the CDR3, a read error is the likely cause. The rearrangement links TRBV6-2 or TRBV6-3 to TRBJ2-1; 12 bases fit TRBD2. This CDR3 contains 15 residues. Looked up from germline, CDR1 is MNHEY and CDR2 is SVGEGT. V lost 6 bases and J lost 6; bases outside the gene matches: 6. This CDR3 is CASRLGLAGSNEQFV. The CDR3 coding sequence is TGTGCCAGCAGGCTCGGACTAGCGGGGAGCAATGAGCAGTTCGTC.